These T cell receptor beta chains were read from a single sample in a study of response to subunit inactivated influenza vaccine. Each CDR3 protein gets one entry after TCRdb re-called the RT-PCR reads with MiXCR. The table has roughly 570,000 distinct CDR3 sequences, roughly 13% seen once. This material consisted of PBMCs from blood, taken roughly 46 days after vaccination. The receptors shown here come from a man aged 50-60 years who received an inactivated influenza vaccine. CDR3s include the opening cysteine and the closing phenylalanine or tryptophan. The order of the fields is D gene, V gene, J gene, clone size, CDR3 DNA, CDR3 protein. The D gene is left open where the match is weak. Only part of the rows carry a size: once, few, many, or a class if the clone is expanded.

d_call: .; v_call: TRBV12-3/TRBV12-4; j_call: TRBJ1-4; clone_size: few; cdr3_nt: TGTGCCAGCAGTTTCAGACTAAATGAAAAACTGTTTTTT; cdr3_aa: CASSFRLNEKLFF
d_call: .; v_call: TRBV12-3/TRBV12-4; j_call: TRBJ2-1; clone_size: many; cdr3_nt: TGTGCCAGCAGTTTTGTCCATGAGCAGTTCTTC; cdr3_aa: CASSFVHEQFF
d_call: .; v_call: TRBV7-9; j_call: TRBJ1-2; clone_size: .; cdr3_nt: TGTGCCAGCAGCTTAGCTAGGACGGGGAGTTATGGCTACACCTTC; cdr3_aa: CASSLARTGSYGYTF
d_call: .; v_call: TRBV24-1; j_call: TRBJ2-7; clone_size: .; cdr3_nt: TGTGCCACCAGTGACACCGGACGATACGAGCAGTACTTC; cdr3_aa: CATSDTGRYEQYF
d_call: .; v_call: TRBV7-8; j_call: TRBJ1-1; clone_size: few; cdr3_nt: TGTGCCAGCAGCTCCAAGGACACCCTTCGGGGAAATGAAGCTTTCTTT; cdr3_aa: CASSSKDTLRGNEAFF
d_call: TRBD2; v_call: TRBV7-2; j_call: TRBJ2-2; clone_size: few; cdr3_nt: TGTGCCAGCAGCATATCTAGCGGGGGCACCGGGGAGCTGTTTTTT; cdr3_aa: CASSISSGGTGELFF
d_call: TRBD1; v_call: TRBV7-9; j_call: TRBJ2-2; clone_size: few; cdr3_nt: TGTGCCAGCAGCGCCAGGACAGGAAACACCGGGGAGCTGTTTTTT; cdr3_aa: CASSARTGNTGELFF
d_call: TRBD2; v_call: TRBV7-9; j_call: TRBJ2-1; clone_size: few; cdr3_nt: TGTGCCAGCGGGGGACTAGCGGGGGGGATGCACAATGAGCAGTTCTTC; cdr3_aa: CASGGLAGGMHNEQFF
d_call: .; v_call: TRBV7-2; j_call: TRBJ2-3; clone_size: few; cdr3_nt: TGTGCCAGCAGCGAACAGGGTTTGGATACGCAGTATTTT; cdr3_aa: CASSEQGLDTQYF
d_call: .; v_call: TRBV12-3/TRBV12-4; j_call: TRBJ2-5; clone_size: many; cdr3_nt: TGTGCCAGCAGTCCCGGGGGAGGGGGGCAAGAGACCCAGTACTTC; cdr3_aa: CASSPGGGGQETQYF
d_call: .; v_call: TRBV6-6; j_call: TRBJ1-6; clone_size: many; cdr3_nt: TGTGCCAGCAGCCCGGACGGTAATTCACCCCTCCACTTT; cdr3_aa: CASSPDGNSPLHF
d_call: TRBD2; v_call: TRBV12-3/TRBV12-4; j_call: TRBJ2-1; clone_size: few; cdr3_nt: TGTGCCAGCAGTTTAGCGGGGAGCGGGAGGGTCAATGAGCAGTTCTTC; cdr3_aa: CASSLAGSGRVNEQFF
d_call: .; v_call: TRBV6-5; j_call: TRBJ2-7; clone_size: .; cdr3_nt: TGTGCCAGCAGTTATTCCAGGCTATACTCCTACGAGCAGTACTTC; cdr3_aa: CASSYSRLYSYEQYF
d_call: .; v_call: TRBV4-1; j_call: TRBJ1-1; clone_size: few; cdr3_nt: TGCGCCAGCAGCCAAGGACGTTGGGGGAAGGACACTGAAGCTTTCTTT; cdr3_aa: CASSQGRWGKDTEAFF
d_call: TRBD2; v_call: TRBV25-1; j_call: TRBJ2-1; clone_size: .; cdr3_nt: TGTGCCAGCAGTGAAATGGCAAGCGGGAGCTCCTACAATGAGCAGTTCTTC; cdr3_aa: CASSEMASGSSYNEQFF
d_call: TRBD2; v_call: TRBV12-3/TRBV12-4; j_call: TRBJ2-7; clone_size: .; cdr3_nt: TGTGCCAGCAGCTTCGGCCGGGGCCTAGCGGGTCATAACGAGCAGTACTTC; cdr3_aa: CASSFGRGLAGHNEQYF
d_call: .; v_call: TRBV15; j_call: TRBJ2-5; clone_size: few; cdr3_nt: TGTGCCACCAGCCCTGGTCGGGGGGCGCTTGAGACCCAGTACTTC; cdr3_aa: CATSPGRGALETQYF
d_call: TRBD2; v_call: TRBV10-3; j_call: TRBJ2-5; clone_size: .; cdr3_nt: TGTGCCATCAGTGAGACTAGCGGGGGAGAGACCCAGTACTTC; cdr3_aa: CAISETSGGETQYF
d_call: TRBD1; v_call: TRBV5-1; j_call: TRBJ2-7; clone_size: .; cdr3_nt: TGCGCCAGCAGCCCCGGGACAGGGCGGCGACACGAGCAGTACTTC; cdr3_aa: CASSPGTGRRHEQYF
d_call: .; v_call: TRBV9; j_call: TRBJ2-1; clone_size: .; cdr3_nt: TGTGCCAGCGGGGGGAGGGGGCCATACAATGAGCAGTTCTTC; cdr3_aa: CASGGRGPYNEQFF
d_call: .; v_call: TRBV18; j_call: TRBJ2-4; clone_size: .; cdr3_nt: TGTGCCAGCTCACCGGGGGATAGGAATGTCATTCAGTACTTC; cdr3_aa: CASSPGDRNVIQYF
d_call: .; v_call: TRBV4-3; j_call: TRBJ1-1; clone_size: .; cdr3_nt: TGCGCCAGCAGCCAAGAGCTAAGGGGGTGGACTGAAGCTTTCTTT; cdr3_aa: CASSQELRGWTEAFF
d_call: .; v_call: TRBV7-2; j_call: TRBJ1-5; clone_size: .; cdr3_nt: TGTGCCAGCAGCTTACAGGTCGGGGGCAATCAGCCCCAGCATTTT; cdr3_aa: CASSLQVGGNQPQHF
d_call: .; v_call: TRBV27; j_call: TRBJ2-1; clone_size: .; cdr3_nt: TGTGCCAGCAGTTTGGAGCTAGCTCCCTACAATGAGCAGTTCTTC; cdr3_aa: CASSLELAPYNEQFF
d_call: .; v_call: TRBV4-1; j_call: TRBJ1-5; clone_size: few; cdr3_nt: TGCGCCAGCAGCCAAGTACAAAATCAGCCCCAGCATTTT; cdr3_aa: CASSQVQNQPQHF
d_call: TRBD2; v_call: TRBV20-1; j_call: TRBJ2-3; clone_size: .; cdr3_nt: TGCAGTGCTAGGCGACTAGCGGAGCGCACAGATACGCAGTATTTT; cdr3_aa: CSARRLAERTDTQYF
d_call: .; v_call: TRBV12-3/TRBV12-4; j_call: TRBJ2-3; clone_size: .; cdr3_nt: TGTGCCAGCAGTCCGACCTGGACAGCCACAGATACGCAGTATTTT; cdr3_aa: CASSPTWTATDTQYF
d_call: .; v_call: TRBV12-3/TRBV12-4; j_call: TRBJ1-3; clone_size: many; cdr3_nt: TGTGCCAGCAGTTTCGGTTCTCCCTCTGGAAACACCATATATTTT; cdr3_aa: CASSFGSPSGNTIYF
d_call: .; v_call: TRBV12-3/TRBV12-4; j_call: TRBJ2-4; clone_size: many; cdr3_nt: TGTGCCAGCAGTTTAGCTCAGGGATCGGTTCAGTACTTC; cdr3_aa: CASSLAQGSVQYF
d_call: .; v_call: TRBV7-8; j_call: TRBJ2-3; clone_size: few; cdr3_nt: TGTGCCAGCAGCTTCTCGACGGCGGGGTTCACAGATACGCAGTATTTT; cdr3_aa: CASSFSTAGFTDTQYF
d_call: .; v_call: TRBV12-3/TRBV12-4; j_call: TRBJ2-7; clone_size: .; cdr3_nt: TGTGCCAGCACCGACAGTACTTCCTACGAGCAGTACTTC; cdr3_aa: CASTDSTSYEQYF
d_call: TRBD2; v_call: TRBV29-1; j_call: TRBJ2-1; clone_size: few; cdr3_nt: TGCAGCGTTCCGGGGGGGCCTATTAACAATGAGCAGTTCTTC; cdr3_aa: CSVPGGPINNEQFF